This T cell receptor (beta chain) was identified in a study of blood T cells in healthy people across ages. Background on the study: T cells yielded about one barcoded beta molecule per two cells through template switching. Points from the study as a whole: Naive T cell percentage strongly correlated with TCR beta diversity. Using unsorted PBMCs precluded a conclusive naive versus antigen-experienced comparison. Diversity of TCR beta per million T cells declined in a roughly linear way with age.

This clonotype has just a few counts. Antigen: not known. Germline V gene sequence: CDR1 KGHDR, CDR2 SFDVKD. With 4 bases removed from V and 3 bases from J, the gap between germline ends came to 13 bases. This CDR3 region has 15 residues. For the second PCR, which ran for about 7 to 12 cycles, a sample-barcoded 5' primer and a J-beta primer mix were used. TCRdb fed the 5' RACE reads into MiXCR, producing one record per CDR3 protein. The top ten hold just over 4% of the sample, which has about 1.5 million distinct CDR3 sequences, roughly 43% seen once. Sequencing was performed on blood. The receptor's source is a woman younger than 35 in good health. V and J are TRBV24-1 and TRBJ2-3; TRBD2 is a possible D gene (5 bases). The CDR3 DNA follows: TGTGCCACCAGTGAGTACTCGGGGATGACAGATACGCAGTATTTT. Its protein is CATSEYSGMTDTQYF.